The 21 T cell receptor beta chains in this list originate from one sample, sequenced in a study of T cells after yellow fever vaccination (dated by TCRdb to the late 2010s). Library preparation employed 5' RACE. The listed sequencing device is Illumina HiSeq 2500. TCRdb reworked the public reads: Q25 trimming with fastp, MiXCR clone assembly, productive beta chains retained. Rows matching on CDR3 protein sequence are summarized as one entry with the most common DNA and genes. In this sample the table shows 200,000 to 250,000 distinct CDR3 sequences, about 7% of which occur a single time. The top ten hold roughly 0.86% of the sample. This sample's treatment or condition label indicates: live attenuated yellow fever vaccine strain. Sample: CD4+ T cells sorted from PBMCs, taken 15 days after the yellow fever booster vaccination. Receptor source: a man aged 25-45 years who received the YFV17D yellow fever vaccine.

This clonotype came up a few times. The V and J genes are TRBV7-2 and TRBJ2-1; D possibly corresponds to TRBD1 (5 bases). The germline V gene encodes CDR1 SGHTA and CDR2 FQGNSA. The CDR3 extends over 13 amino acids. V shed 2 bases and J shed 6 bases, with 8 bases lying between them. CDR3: CASSLQGPNEQFF. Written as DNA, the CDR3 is TGTGCCAGCAGCTTACAGGGCCCCAATGAGCAGTTCTTC.

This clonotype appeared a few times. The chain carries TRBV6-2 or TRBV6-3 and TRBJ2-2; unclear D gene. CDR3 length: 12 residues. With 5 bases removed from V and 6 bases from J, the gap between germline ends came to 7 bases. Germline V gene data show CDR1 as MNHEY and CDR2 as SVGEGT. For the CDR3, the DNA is TGTGCCAGCAGTCCCCTTCCCGGGGAGCTGTTTTTT. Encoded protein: CASSPLPGELFF.

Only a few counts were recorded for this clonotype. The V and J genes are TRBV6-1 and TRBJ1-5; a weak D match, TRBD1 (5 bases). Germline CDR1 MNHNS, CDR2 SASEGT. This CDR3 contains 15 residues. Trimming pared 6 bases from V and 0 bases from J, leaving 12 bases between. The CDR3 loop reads CASRIRAYSNQPQHF. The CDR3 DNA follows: TGTGCCAGCAGGATCAGGGCGTATAGCAATCAGCCCCAGCATTTT.

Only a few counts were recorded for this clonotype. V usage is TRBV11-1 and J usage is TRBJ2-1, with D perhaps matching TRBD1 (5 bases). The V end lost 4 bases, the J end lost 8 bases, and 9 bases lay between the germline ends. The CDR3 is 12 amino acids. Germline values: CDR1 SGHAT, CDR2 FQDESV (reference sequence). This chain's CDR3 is CASSYRTDEQFF. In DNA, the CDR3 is TGTGCCAGCAGCTACAGGACCGATGAGCAGTTCTTC.

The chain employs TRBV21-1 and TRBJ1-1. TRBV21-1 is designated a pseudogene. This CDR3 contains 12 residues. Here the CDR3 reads CASSKAQGWAFF. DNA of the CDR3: TGTGCCAGCAGCAAAGCGCAGGGATGGGCTTTCTTT.

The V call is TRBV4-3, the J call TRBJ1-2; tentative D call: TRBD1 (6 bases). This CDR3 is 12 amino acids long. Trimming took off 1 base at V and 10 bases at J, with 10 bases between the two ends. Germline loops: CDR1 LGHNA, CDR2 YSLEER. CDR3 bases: TGCGCCAGCAGCCAAGGAAGGGGGGTCTACACCTTC. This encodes CASSQGRGVYTF.

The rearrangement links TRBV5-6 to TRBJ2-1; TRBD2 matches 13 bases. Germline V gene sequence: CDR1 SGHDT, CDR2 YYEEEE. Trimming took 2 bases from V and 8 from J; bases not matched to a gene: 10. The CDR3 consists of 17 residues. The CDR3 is CASSFISWTSGSYEQFF. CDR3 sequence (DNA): TGTGCCAGCAGCTTTATCTCTTGGACTAGCGGGAGCTATGAGCAGTTCTTC.

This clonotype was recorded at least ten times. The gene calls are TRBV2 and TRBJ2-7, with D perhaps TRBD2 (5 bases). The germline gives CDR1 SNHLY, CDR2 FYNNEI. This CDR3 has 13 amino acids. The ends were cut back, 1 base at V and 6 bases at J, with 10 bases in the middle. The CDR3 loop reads CASSEVRASEQYF. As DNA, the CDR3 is TGTGCCAGCAGTGAAGTGAGGGCCTCCGAGCAGTACTTC.

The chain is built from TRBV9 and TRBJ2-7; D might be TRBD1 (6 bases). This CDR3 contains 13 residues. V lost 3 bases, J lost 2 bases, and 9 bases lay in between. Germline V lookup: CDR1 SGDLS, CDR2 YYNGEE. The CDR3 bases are TGTGCCAGCAGCGCAGGGGTAACCTACGAGCAGTACTTC. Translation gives CASSAGVTYEQYF.

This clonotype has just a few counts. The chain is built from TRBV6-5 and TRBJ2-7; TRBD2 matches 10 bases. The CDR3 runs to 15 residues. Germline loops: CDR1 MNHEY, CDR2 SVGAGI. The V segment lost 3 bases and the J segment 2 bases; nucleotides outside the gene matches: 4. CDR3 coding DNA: TGTGCCAGCAGTTATTCCACTAGCGGGACCTACGAGCAGTACTTC. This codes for CASSYSTSGTYEQYF.

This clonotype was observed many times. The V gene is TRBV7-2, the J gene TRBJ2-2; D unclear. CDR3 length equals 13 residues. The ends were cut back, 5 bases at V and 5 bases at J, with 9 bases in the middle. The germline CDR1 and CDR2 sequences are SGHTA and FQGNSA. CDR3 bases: TGTGCCAGCAGCCAACAGCAAACCGGGGAGCTGTTTTTT. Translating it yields CASSQQQTGELFF.

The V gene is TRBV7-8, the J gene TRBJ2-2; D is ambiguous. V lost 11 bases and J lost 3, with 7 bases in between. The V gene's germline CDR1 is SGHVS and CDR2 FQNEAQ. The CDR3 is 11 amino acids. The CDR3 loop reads CAGFHTGELFF. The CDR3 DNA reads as TGTGCCGGGTTCCACACCGGGGAGCTGTTTTTT.

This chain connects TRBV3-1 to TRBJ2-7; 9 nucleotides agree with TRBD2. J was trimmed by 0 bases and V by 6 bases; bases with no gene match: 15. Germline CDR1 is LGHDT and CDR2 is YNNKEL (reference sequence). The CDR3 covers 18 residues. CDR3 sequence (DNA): TGTGCCAGCAGTAAACGAGGGACTAGCAGAAGAAGCTCCTACGAGCAGTACTTC. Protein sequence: CASSKRGTSRRSSYEQYF.

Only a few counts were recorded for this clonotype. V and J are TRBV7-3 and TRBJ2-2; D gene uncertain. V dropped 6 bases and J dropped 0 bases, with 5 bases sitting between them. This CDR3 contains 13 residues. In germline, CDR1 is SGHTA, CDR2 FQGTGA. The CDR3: CASRPANTGELFF. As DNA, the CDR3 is TGTGCCAGCAGACCTGCGAACACCGGGGAGCTGTTTTTT.

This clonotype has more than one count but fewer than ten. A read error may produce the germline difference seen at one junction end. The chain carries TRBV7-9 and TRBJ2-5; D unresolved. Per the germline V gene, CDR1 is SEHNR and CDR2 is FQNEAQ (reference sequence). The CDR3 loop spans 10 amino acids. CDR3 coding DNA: TGTGCCAGCAGCTTAGATCCGCCAAACTTC. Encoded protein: CASSLDPPNF.

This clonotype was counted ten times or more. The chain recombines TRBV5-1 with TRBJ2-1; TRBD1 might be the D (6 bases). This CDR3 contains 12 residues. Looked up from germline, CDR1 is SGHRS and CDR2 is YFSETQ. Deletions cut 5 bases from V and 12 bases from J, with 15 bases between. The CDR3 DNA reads TGCGCCAGCAGGTCACAGGGCCAAGGGCAGTTCTTC. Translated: CASRSQGQGQFF.

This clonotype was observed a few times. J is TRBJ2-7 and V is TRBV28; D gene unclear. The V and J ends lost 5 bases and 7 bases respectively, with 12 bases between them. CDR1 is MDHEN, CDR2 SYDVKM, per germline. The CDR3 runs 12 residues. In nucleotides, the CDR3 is TGTGCCAGCAGTCCCGCCGGGCTTGAGCAGTACTTC. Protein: CASSPAGLEQYF.

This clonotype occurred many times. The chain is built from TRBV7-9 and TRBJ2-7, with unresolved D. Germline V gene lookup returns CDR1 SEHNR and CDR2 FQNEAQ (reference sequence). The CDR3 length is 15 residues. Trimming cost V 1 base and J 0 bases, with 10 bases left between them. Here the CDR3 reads CASSLGAASSYEQYF. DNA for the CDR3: TGTGCCAGCAGCTTAGGGGCAGCCTCCTCCTACGAGCAGTACTTC.

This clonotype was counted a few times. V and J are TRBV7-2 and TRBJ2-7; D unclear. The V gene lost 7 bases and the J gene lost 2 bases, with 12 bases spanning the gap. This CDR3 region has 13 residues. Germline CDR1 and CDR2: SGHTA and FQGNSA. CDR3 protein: CASTSGPAYEQYF. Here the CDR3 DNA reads TGTGCCAGCACCTCTGGACCGGCCTACGAGCAGTACTTC.

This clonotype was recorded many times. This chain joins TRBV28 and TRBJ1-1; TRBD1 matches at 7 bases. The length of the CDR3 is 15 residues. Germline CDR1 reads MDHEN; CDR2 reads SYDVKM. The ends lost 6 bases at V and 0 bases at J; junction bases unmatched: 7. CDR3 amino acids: CASSPRGQVNTEAFF. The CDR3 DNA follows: TGTGCCAGCAGCCCTAGAGGACAGGTGAACACTGAAGCTTTCTTT.

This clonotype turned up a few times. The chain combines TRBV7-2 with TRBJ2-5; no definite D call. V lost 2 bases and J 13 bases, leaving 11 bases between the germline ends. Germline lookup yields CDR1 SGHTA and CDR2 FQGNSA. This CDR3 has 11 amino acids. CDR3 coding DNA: TGTGCCAGCAGCTTAATGTCTATAATGTACTTC. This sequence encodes CASSLMSIMYF.